This record looks at one TCR beta chain sequence and its context. Antigen specificity is unknown. Assay: immunoSEQ multiplex PCR; the TCRdb copy retains only in-frame clones and omits some. The table has around 350,000 clones, about 85% seen once. These data originate in a study of Ad26.COV2.S vaccination and SARS-CoV-2 variants. Points from the study as a whole: Responses of T cells in total may have been underestimated by the TCR breadth and depth analyses.

The CDR3 contains 12 residues. Per germline, CDR1 SNHLY and CDR2 FYNNEI. V gave up 5 bases and J gave up 4 bases, with 6 bases separating them. Treatment defined: around 19 received Ad26.COV2.S at low or high dose, single or two shots; 5 received placebo; per-sample allocation not given. Day 63 following the first vaccine or placebo injection was when the samples were taken. An adult donor aged 18-55 years was enrolled in Boston. This receptor was identified in a person aged 18-60 years who received the Ad26.COV2.S COVID-19 vaccine or a placebo. The chain employs TRBV2 and TRBJ2-1; weak D call: TRBD1 (5 bases). Here the sequenced sample was peripheral blood, taken in a trial of Ad26.COV2.S vaccine versus placebo. The CDR3 region is CASSTGYNEQFF. The CDR3 DNA reads TGTGCCAGCAGTACAGGTTACAATGAGCAGTTCTTC.